The 22 T cell receptor beta chains given below trace back to one sample, sequenced in a study of cytomegalovirus exposure and HLA in healthy donors. This PCR relied on a set of 60 Vbeta primers and 13 Jbeta primers. Data came from immunoSEQ multiplex PCR; TCRdb stores just in-frame clones and leaves some out. The sample records around 140,000 clones, roughly 79% being singletons. Sequenced: PBMCs. The receptors were gathered from a male donor in good health and CMV-seronegative.

V usage is TRBV19 and J usage is TRBJ1-5, with D possibly matching TRBD1 (6 bases). Trimming removed 5 bases at V and 7 bases at J, with 24 bases between. This CDR3 has 17 residues. The V gene's germline CDR1 is LNHDA and CDR2 SQIVND (reference sequence). The CDR3 sequence is CASSSPVNREKSQPQHF. The CDR3 nucleotides read TGTGCCAGTAGTTCCCCCGTTAACAGGGAAAAGAGCCAGCCCCAGCATTTT. Supplemented by reference TRBV19 and TRBJ1-5, the full variable domain reads DGGITQSPKYLFRKEGQNVTLSCEQNLNHDAMYWYRQDPGQGLRLIYYSQIVNDFQKGDIAEGYSVSREKKESFPLTVTSAQKNPTAFYLCASSSPVNREKSQPQHFGDGTRLSIL.

V is TRBV7-9 and J is TRBJ1-6; D call uncertain. The V end was cut by 2 bases, the J end by 5 bases, with 10 bases between. Germline CDR1 SEHNR, CDR2 FQNEAQ (reference sequence). This CDR3 has 15 residues. CDR3 DNA: TGTGCCAGCAGCTTAACCTCGGGAGATAATTCACCCCTCCACTTT. Translation: CASSLTSGDNSPLHF.

This clone was observed a handful of times. This rearrangement joins TRBV19 to TRBJ2-7, with D tentatively TRBD1 (7 bases). The CDR3 is made up of 14 amino acids. Between the trimmed V and J ends, which lost 7 bases and 3 bases, there was a span of 16 bases. Germline CDR1 reads LNHDA; CDR2 reads SQIVND (reference sequence). The CDR3 loop is CASTAQGGSYEQYF. In nucleotides, the CDR3 is TGTGCCAGTACGGCCCAGGGGGGTAGCTACGAGCAGTACTTC.

The V call is TRBV4-3, the J call TRBJ1-2; weak D call: TRBD1 (6 bases). Germline V gene lookup returns CDR1 LGHNA and CDR2 YSLEER. V gave up 0 bases and J gave up 4 bases, with 18 bases separating them. This CDR3 comprises 17 residues. The CDR3 reads CASSQDQSETGLYGYTF. The CDR3 coding sequence is TGCGCCAGCAGCCAAGATCAGTCGGAGACAGGACTCTATGGCTACACCTTC.

A few counts support this clone. This chain joins TRBV4-3 and TRBJ1-1; no reliable D call. Trimming left V 0 bases short and J 1 base short, with 9 bases between. The germline gives CDR1 LGHNA, CDR2 YSLEER. The length of the CDR3 is 15 residues. The CDR3: CASSQDRLTNTEAFF. CDR3 coding DNA: TGCGCCAGCAGCCAAGATCGCCTAACGAACACTGAAGCTTTCTTT.

The chain employs TRBV4-3 and TRBJ2-2; 8 nucleotides align to TRBD1. This CDR3 comprises 16 residues. V shed 0 bases, J shed 7 bases, and the junction held 7 bases outside the gene matches. The germline gives CDR1 LGHNA, CDR2 YSLEER. The CDR3 loop reads CASSQDGQGANGELFF. The CDR3 region has the DNA TGCGCCAGCAGCCAAGACGGGCAGGGGGCGAACGGGGAGCTGTTTTTT.

The rearrangement uses TRBV10-3 and TRBJ2-1, with 13 bases fitting TRBD2. CDR1 is ENHRY and CDR2 is SYGVKD in the germline V gene. The CDR3 sequence is 15 residues long. V gave up 4 bases and J gave up 7 bases; unmatched junction bases: 4. CDR3 loop: CAISGGLAGANEQFF. The CDR3 DNA is TGTGCCATCAGTGGCGGACTAGCGGGGGCAAATGAGCAGTTCTTC.

The chain combines TRBV6-1 with TRBJ1-5; D remains unclear. Between the trimmed V and J ends, which lost 3 bases and 0 bases, there was a span of 9 bases. The CDR3 has 15 amino acids. From germline, CDR1 is MNHNS and CDR2 SASEGT. CDR3 DNA: TGTGCCAGCAGTGACGGCAGACTTAGCAATCAGCCCCAGCATTTT. It yields the protein CASSDGRLSNQPQHF.

The chain combines TRBV5-1 with TRBJ1-4; D not certain. The CDR3 extends over 15 amino acids. CDR1 and CDR2 from the germline V gene are SGHRS and YFSETQ. V shed 0 bases and J shed 6 bases, with 12 bases lying between them. CDR3 coding DNA: TGCGCCAGCAGCTTGGCCTCCGACGGGGATGAAAAACTGTTTTTT. It encodes CASSLASDGDEKLFF.

The table lists this clone with a few counts. The J gene is TRBJ2-1, the V gene TRBV5-6, with unresolved D. The V end was cut by 4 bases, the J end by 10 bases, with 9 bases between. Germline-derived CDR1 and CDR2 are SGHDT and YYEEEE. This CDR3 spans 11 amino acids. CDR3 bases: TGTGCCAGCAGCCGGGTTTGGGAGCAGTTCTTC. Translated, it gives CASSRVWEQFF.

The chain is built from TRBV2 and TRBJ1-6; no reliable D call. The CDR3 extends over 14 amino acids. V lost 3 bases to trimming and J lost 8 bases, with 11 bases between them. CDR1 and CDR2 from the germline V gene are SNHLY and FYNNEI. The CDR3 sequence: CASSDFVSHSPLHF. The CDR3 coding sequence is TGTGCCAGCAGTGATTTCGTCTCCCATTCACCCCTCCACTTT.

The chain is built from TRBV11-2 and TRBJ1-1; D is ambiguous. The CDR3 is 15 amino acids. Trimming removed 0 bases at V and 1 base at J, with 9 bases between. Germline lookup yields CDR1 SGHAT and CDR2 FQNNGV. CDR3 in amino acids: CASSLDPTGNTEAFF. The CDR3 DNA reads TGTGCCAGCAGCTTAGATCCCACGGGGAACACTGAAGCTTTCTTT.

This chain joins TRBV7-2 and TRBJ2-7; a weak D match, TRBD1 (7 bases). This CDR3 has 15 amino acids. Germline V gene lookup returns CDR1 SGHTA and CDR2 FQGNSA. The V and J ends lost 5 bases and 0 bases respectively, with 14 bases between them. The CDR3, as DNA: TGTGCCAGCAGCCAAGGGGGGACAGCCTCCTACGAGCAGTACTTC. Translating gives CASSQGGTASYEQYF.

The rearrangement joins TRBV19 to TRBJ1-1; 9 positions match TRBD1. The germline V gene encodes CDR1 LNHDA and CDR2 SQIVND (reference sequence). Trimming at V came to 5 bases and at J to 7 bases, leaving 5 bases not matched to a gene. CDR3 length equals 13 residues. CDR3: CASSLTGGDEAFF. The CDR3 bases are TGTGCCAGTAGTTTGACAGGGGGTGATGAAGCTTTCTTT.

The rearrangement joins TRBV13 to TRBJ1-1; maybe TRBD1 (5 bases). Trimming cost V 5 bases and J 1 base, with 11 bases left between them. The CDR3 contains 14 residues. From germline, CDR1 is PRHDT and CDR2 FYEKMQ (reference sequence). CDR3 protein: CASSPEDRNTEAFF. The CDR3 region has the DNA TGTGCCAGCAGCCCTGAAGACAGGAACACTGAAGCTTTCTTT.

The gene calls are TRBV29-1 and TRBJ1-2, with D possibly being TRBD1 (6 bases). Trimming shortened V by 7 bases and J by 11 bases, and 17 bases separated the two germline ends. CDR1 and CDR2 from the germline V gene are SQVTM and ANQGSEA. The CDR3 spans 11 residues. DNA for the CDR3: TGCAGCGCCGGGACACGGGTAGGGTACACCTTC. Translating gives CSAGTRVGYTF. Supplemented by reference TRBV29-1 and TRBJ1-2, the full variable domain reads SAVISQKPSRDICQRGTSLTIQCQVDSQVTMMFWYRQQPGQSLTLIATANQGSEATYESGFVIDKFPISRPNLTFSTLTVSNMSPEDSSIYLCSAGTRVGYTFGSGTRLTVV.

This clone was seen a few times. The chain has TRBV5-6 and TRBJ1-1, with D possibly being TRBD1 (5 bases). The CDR3 runs 12 residues. The germline V gene encodes CDR1 SGHDT and CDR2 YYEEEE. The V end lost 4 bases, the J end lost 7 bases, and 11 bases lay between the germline ends. CDR3 coding DNA: TGTGCCAGCAGCCCAGGGTGGGGTGAAGCTTTCTTT. Its translation is CASSPGWGEAFF. Full variable domain (outside the CDR3, taken from reference TRBV5-6 and TRBJ1-1): DAGVTQSPTHLIKTRGQQVTLRCSPKSGHDTVSWYQQALGQGPQFIFQYYEEEERQRGNFPDRFSGHQFPNYSSELNVNALLLGDSALYLCASSPGWGEAFFGQGTRLTVV.

Only one count was recorded for this clone. Since the CDR3 does not end with the conserved phenylalanine or tryptophan, this likely comes from a read error. The chain joins TRBV27 to TRBJ2-7, with TRBD2 matching 9 bases. Germline trimming cut 8 bases from V and 6 bases from J; bases unmatched to any gene: 11. The CDR3 consists of 14 residues. CDR1 is MNHEY, CDR2 SMNVEV, per germline (reference sequence). DNA of the CDR3: TGTGCCAGCTCCTCCGGGACTAGCCTCGTCGAGCAGTACCTC. Translated: CASSSGTSLVEQYL.

The chain employs TRBV11-3 and TRBJ2-7; D gene unclear. This CDR3 spans 13 amino acids. The germline V gene has CDR1 SGHNT and CDR2 YENEEA. The germline V and J ends were trimmed by 1 base and 2 bases, with 6 bases remaining between them. The CDR3 loop is CASSLVTAYEQYF. The DNA of the CDR3 is TGTGCCAGCAGCTTAGTCACAGCCTACGAGCAGTACTTC.

Note on this clone: The same CDR3 is also encoded by other DNA sequences in this sample. CDR3 in DNA: TGTGCCAGCAGCCCTCGGGGGGGGACCACTGAAGCTTTCTTT. It encodes CASSPRGGTTEAFF. This chain connects TRBV7-2 to TRBJ1-1; D perhaps matches TRBD1 (5 bases). The germline V gene has CDR1 SGHTA and CDR2 FQGNSA. Between the trimmed V and J ends, which lost 5 bases and 4 bases, there was a span of 14 bases. There are 14 residues in the CDR3.

The V call is TRBV18, the J call TRBJ1-5; maybe TRBD1 (5 bases). CDR1 is KGHSH, CDR2 LQKENI, per germline. V was pared by 2 bases and J by 10 bases, with 18 bases between. The CDR3 runs to 15 residues. In DNA form, the CDR3 reads TGTGCCAGCTCACCAATGAATCAGGGTGGAAATCCCCAGCATTTT. Translated: CASSPMNQGGNPQHF.

The V and J genes are TRBV6-4 and TRBJ1-6; the match to TRBD1 covers 10 bases. With 6 bases clipped from V and 9 bases from J, the junction kept 8 bases outside the gene matches. The CDR3 runs to 15 residues. CDR1 is MRHNA, CDR2 SNTAGT, per germline. Here the CDR3 reads CASRGDRGQGSPLHF. The CDR3 DNA sequence: TGTGCCAGCAGAGGCGACAGGGGGCAAGGTTCACCCCTCCACTTT.